This T cell receptor beta chain was profiled in a study of blood T cell repertoires in COVID-19. Profiled with immunoSEQ multiplex PCR; TCRdb holds only in-frame clones, not every one. Of around 200,000 clones listed, 89% are singletons. The CDR3 is 17 amino acids. Germline loops: CDR1 SEHNR, CDR2 FQNEAQ (reference sequence). The V end lost 0 bases, the J end lost 1 base, and 13 bases lay between the germline ends. Sequencing was performed on PBMCs or T cells enriched from blood (not recorded which). The sequence was collected from a woman aged 40 to 50 with acute COVID-19. The V gene is TRBV7-9, the J gene TRBJ1-5; tentatively, D is TRBD1 (6 bases). The CDR3 DNA is TGTGCCAGCAGCTTAGCGAGGGAACAGGGAAGCAATCAGCCCCAGCATTTT. Protein product: CASSLAREQGSNQPQHF.